A selection of T cell receptor beta chains follows, all from one sample in a study of T cell changes during pregnancy in multiple sclerosis. Measured with immunoSEQ multiplex PCR; TCRdb has only the in-frame clones, and not every one. The repertoire holds about 17,000 clones, with more than 70% as singletons. Source: CD8+ T cells from peripheral blood mononuclear cells, taken in the third trimester of pregnancy. Receptors were obtained from a female donor in good health, enrolled as a control in a pregnancy study. The conserved cysteine and the conserved F or W are not part of the CDR3 here.

V | CDR3
TRBV15 | ATSRELVGVEQY
TRBV6-6 | ASTQGGGTYEQY
TRBV29-1 | SVEILIFGQGDGYGYT
TRBV4-1 | ATGDSGANVLT
TRBV9 | ASSNLPRDEQF
TRBV15 | ATSPLERAEFYEQY
TRBV6-4 | ASSDEQGNEQY
TRBV6-1 | ASSYTGVTEAF
TRBV27 | ASSLSTHTGFRYGYT
TRBV2 | AILGLGELF
TRBV5-4 | ASSGRYNEQF
TRBV19 | ASSPEGGPETQY
TRBV9 | ASSEASGESYEQY
TRBV29-1 | SAQNTEAF
TRBV4-3 | ASSQDHLVTSYEQY
TRBV30 | AWSETSGRTDTQY
TRBV14 | ASSQDDTYSSGNTIY
TRBV5-1 | ASSDRRGLAGSNRDEQY
TRBV2 | ASTTGEVNTEAF
TRBV28 | ASSLLNTGELF
TRBV7-6 | ASSLAGSYNEQF
TRBV2 | ASSEALTSGIRDTQY
TRBV7-9 | ASSAGLAYEQY
TRBV6-1 | ASSDGTENQPQH
TRBV19 | ASSPRQKKAF
TRBV5-1 | ATTGGDTGELF
TRBV30 | AGRGLSYGYT
TRBV5-4 | ASSSDRLAGDGYTGELF
TRBV27 | ASRTTDRGRNQPQH
TRBV6-5 | ASSLDDRGPSEQY
TRBV4-1 | ASSPYRGLAPYEQY
TRBV27 | ASSGQKRYGYT
TRBV9 | ASSVAPVGAF
TRBV6-5 | ASSYTTGVNTEAF
TRBV7-9 | ASSLIQSEAF
TRBV13 | ASSLSTGKYNEQF
TRBV5-1 | ARRTGKNQPQH
TRBV15 | ATSRQGNNEQY
TRBV5-1 | ASSLDRGSHTDTQY
TRBV7-9 | ASSPSRGISNEQF
TRBV30 | ASYLGGMLYGYT